One sample yielded the 17 T cell receptor beta chains listed below, sequenced in a study of cytomegalovirus exposure and HLA in healthy donors. PCR amplification relied on 60 Vbeta primers (plus 13 Jbeta primers). Here immunoSEQ multiplex PCR was the method, and the copy in TCRdb shows in-frame clones only, minus some. The sample lists 95,000 to 110,000 clones, roughly 85% occurring once. Sequenced: PBMCs. The receptors come from a man aged 55 to 70 in good health and CMV-seropositive.

This clone appeared a single time. The rearrangement uses TRBV19 and TRBJ1-5; the match to TRBD1 covers 9 bases. This CDR3 is built from 15 residues. Germline CDR1 LNHDA, CDR2 SQIVND (reference sequence). After removal of 6 bases from V and 4 bases from J, the junction contained 7 bases not matched to a gene. The CDR3 region has the DNA TGTGCCAGTAGCGAGGGACAGGGTACGAATCAGCCCCAGCATTTT. Amino acid sequence: CASSEGQGTNQPQHF.

The chain recombines TRBV11-2 with TRBJ2-2; no reliable D call. CDR1 is SGHAT, CDR2 FQNNGV, per germline. The CDR3 runs 14 residues. V was cut by 0 bases and J by 6 bases, with 8 bases left in between. CDR3 DNA sequence: TGTGCCAGCAGCTTAGAAGGTCGGGCCGGGGAGCTGTTTTTT. Its translation: CASSLEGRAGELFF.

This chain uses TRBV5-6 with TRBJ1-6; TRBD1 agrees at 7 bases. V gave up 4 bases and J gave up 4 bases; unmatched junction bases: 5. Germline V lookup: CDR1 SGHDT, CDR2 YYEEEE. CDR3 length: 15 amino acids. CDR3 sequence (DNA): TGTGCCAGCAGCGATCCGGGACAGTATAATTCACCCCTCCACTTT. It codes for CASSDPGQYNSPLHF.

The V gene is TRBV5-6, the J gene TRBJ2-4; TRBD2 is a possible D gene (7 bases). CDR1 is SGHDT and CDR2 is YYEEEE in the germline V gene. The V end lost 4 bases, the J end lost 7 bases, and 18 bases lay between the germline ends. CDR3 size: 15 residues. The CDR3 DNA follows: TGTGCCAGCAGCCCCGGTGGGGGGGCCGGCAACATTCAGTACTTC. This translates into CASSPGGGAGNIQYF. Drawing the rest from reference TRBV5-6 and TRBJ2-4, the complete variable domain is DAGVTQSPTHLIKTRGQQVTLRCSPKSGHDTVSWYQQALGQGPQFIFQYYEEEERQRGNFPDRFSGHQFPNYSSELNVNALLLGDSALYLCASSPGGGAGNIQYFGAGTRLSVL.

The chain is built from TRBV7-7 and TRBJ1-4; 9 bases map to TRBD1. Germline CDR1 reads SSHAT; CDR2 reads FNYEAQ (reference sequence). The CDR3 runs 15 residues. The V gene end was trimmed by 1 base and the J gene end by 3 bases; junction bases not matched to a gene: 0. The CDR3 loop reads CASSLDRGPNEKLFF. CDR3 nucleotide sequence: TGTGCCAGCAGCTTAGACAGGGGGCCTAATGAAAAACTGTTTTTT.

The V and J genes are TRBV29-1 and TRBJ1-5, with D hard to call. Per the germline V gene, CDR1 is SQVTM and CDR2 is ANQGSEA. The CDR3 has 14 amino acids. With 4 bases removed from V and 5 bases from J, the gap between germline ends came to 15 bases. The CDR3 here is CSVASGGWDQPQHF. CDR3 coding DNA: TGCAGCGTTGCCTCGGGAGGGTGGGATCAGCCCCAGCATTTT.

V and J are TRBV7-8 and TRBJ1-3; the match to TRBD1 covers 8 bases. The CDR3 runs 14 residues. Germline V CDR1 and CDR2: SGHVS, FQNEAQ. V was clipped by 4 bases and J by 1 base; unmatched bases: 0. CDR3 residues: CASSYRGSGNTIYF. In DNA form, the CDR3 reads TGTGCCAGCAGCTACAGGGGGTCTGGAAACACCATATATTTT. The variable domain in full, with the rest retrieved from reference TRBV7-8 and TRBJ1-3, is GAGVSQSPRYKVAKRGQDVALRCDPISGHVSLFWYQQALGQGPEFLTYFQNEAQLDKSGLPSDRFFAERPEGSVSTLKIQRTQQEDSAVYLCASSYRGSGNTIYFGEGSWLTVV.

The V gene is TRBV5-1, the J gene TRBJ2-5, with D tentatively TRBD2 (5 bases). The CDR3 is made up of 14 amino acids. Germline loops: CDR1 SGHRS, CDR2 YFSETQ. V gave up 6 bases and J gave up 2 bases, with 14 bases separating them. This CDR3 is CASKNGGQQETQYF. In nucleotides, the CDR3 is TGCGCCAGCAAAAACGGAGGCCAGCAAGAGACCCAGTACTTC.

The rearrangement uses TRBV18 and TRBJ2-7, with D unresolved. Germline assignment: CDR1 KGHSH and CDR2 LQKENI. CDR3 length equals 12 residues. Trimming stripped 5 bases from V and 5 bases from J, with 10 bases between. DNA for the CDR3: TGTGCCAGCTCAAATGCCAGGAACGAGCAGTACTTC. It translates to CASSNARNEQYF.

The chain couples TRBV27 to TRBJ2-7; 10 nucleotides match TRBD1. CDR1 MNHEY and CDR2 SMNVEV come from the germline V gene (reference sequence). V lost 5 bases and J lost 6; bases outside the gene matches: 7. CDR3 length equals 14 residues. CDR3 DNA sequence: TGTGCCAGCAGTACCGGACAGGGGGTAATCGAGCAGTACTTC. Protein: CASSTGQGVIEQYF.

This chain links TRBV6-5 with TRBJ1-5, with D maybe TRBD1 (6 bases). Germline-derived CDR1 and CDR2 are MNHEY and SVGAGI. Trimming took 11 bases from V and 7 from J, leaving 18 bases between them. CDR3 size: 13 residues. CDR3 sequence: CASWGLGGQPQHF. DNA of the CDR3: TGTGCCTCGTGGGGGCTGGGGGGGCAGCCCCAGCATTTT.

The CDR3 is CASSVDRLAGGREQFF. In DNA form, the CDR3 reads TGTGCCAGCAGCGTAGACCGACTAGCGGGCGGTCGGGAGCAGTTCTTC. The rearrangement uses TRBV9 and TRBJ2-1, with TRBD2 identical over 10 bases. The CDR3 is 16 amino acids. V dropped 0 bases and J dropped 10; count of bases not matched to a gene: 10. CDR1 and CDR2 (germline): SGDLS, YYNGEE. Looking up the rest from reference TRBV9 and TRBJ2-1 gives the full variable domain: DSGVTQTPKHLITATGQRVTLRCSPRSGDLSVYWYQQSLDQGLQFLIQYYNGEERAKGNILERFSAQQFPDLHSELNLSSLELGDSALYFCASSVDRLAGGREQFFGPGTRLTVL.

J is TRBJ1-2 and V is TRBV5-1; TRBD1 agrees at 10 bases. The germline V gene encodes CDR1 SGHRS and CDR2 YFSETQ. Trimming at V came to 0 bases and at J to 3 bases, leaving 5 bases not matched to a gene. The CDR3 consists of 16 residues. In nucleotides, the CDR3 is TGCGCCAGCAGCTTGGGCCGGGACAGGGGTTACTATGGCTACACCTTC. Encoded protein: CASSLGRDRGYYGYTF.

This sequence joins TRBV7-9 and TRBJ2-1; D unclear. The CDR3 covers 15 residues. The V and J ends lost 4 bases and 1 base respectively, with 11 bases between them. Per germline, CDR1 SEHNR and CDR2 FQNEAQ (reference sequence). CDR3 bases: TGTGCCAGCAGCTCCCACAGACAATCCTACAATGAGCAGTTCTTC. It translates to CASSSHRQSYNEQFF.

The chain carries TRBV19 and TRBJ2-2; the D is unclear. Germline CDR1 reads LNHDA; CDR2 reads SQIVND (reference sequence). This CDR3 is built from 14 residues. Trimming took 2 bases from V and 2 from J, leaving 6 bases between them. The CDR3 bases are TGTGCCAGTAGTATATTGGGCAACACCGGGGAGCTGTTTTTT. It codes for CASSILGNTGELFF.

The chain couples TRBV10-3 to TRBJ2-2; 9 bases line up with TRBD2. The J segment lost 4 bases and the V segment lost 4 bases, leaving 16 bases of the junction unmatched. CDR1 and CDR2 (germline): ENHRY, SYGVKD. The CDR3 length is 19 residues. The CDR3 DNA follows: TGTGCCATCAGTGTCTCCCCGGCGGGGGGGGGCGCGGGCACCGGGGAGCTGTTTTTT. It specifies CAISVSPAGGGAGTGELFF.

The table lists this clone with a few counts. This chain connects TRBV7-9 to TRBJ1-2; 9 bases are shared with TRBD1. Germline lookup yields CDR1 SEHNR and CDR2 FQNEAQ (reference sequence). The V and J ends lost 8 bases and 2 bases, in that order; junction bases with no gene match: 6. The CDR3 spans 14 residues. This chain's CDR3 is CASAGGQGNYGYTF. CDR3 nucleotides: TGTGCCAGCGCTGGGGGACAGGGCAACTATGGCTACACCTTC.